The sequence of this T cell receptor (beta chain) was determined in a study of beta chain features in type 1 diabetes (dated by TCRdb to the late 2010s). About the study as a whole: Mean age, gender distribution, total cell number and subset yield were not different between patients and healthy donors. A total of approximately 100 million sorted cells were examined across all samples, and the number of cells per subset was strongly correlated with RNA yield. Regulatory and stem cell-like memory subsets were isolated from only 8 patients and about eight healthy donors, whereas naive and central memory subsets came from all 30 or so donors. The study compared TCRB repertoires of sorted circulating CD4+ T cell subsets between recently diagnosed type 1 diabetes patients and matched healthy donors.

All of the isolated RNA was reverse transcribed with the High Capacity cDNA Reverse Transcription Kit, so expressed TCRB transcripts were sequenced. Naive, central memory and regulatory T cell samples underwent deep immunoSEQ sequencing, averaging roughly 3.4 million total reads per sample. Sorted cells were lysed in RLT buffer, and RNA was extracted using DNase-treated RNeasy Micro or Mini kits according to cell number. Each cell subset was processed on its own to prevent cross-contamination, while patient and healthy donor samples were processed together. Using the immunoSEQ multiplex PCR, TCRB sequences were amplified from cDNA into 87-bp fragments spanning the CDR3 region. Sequencing of the amplicons was done on the Illumina HiSeq platform. The study's own analysis went as follows. PCR bias was computationally corrected using synthetic template baselines, reads within Hamming distance 2 were collapsed, and singletons that could not be merged were discarded. Reads were aligned against IMGT to assign V, D and J genes, CDR3 length and insertions or deletions at six rearrangement sites. Within each subset, clonotype counts were normalized to the number of sorted cells before true diversity and Gini coefficients were calculated with the tcR R package. Repertoire sharing was quantified using the overlap coefficient calculated on TCRB nucleotide sequences. Out-of-frame TCRB sequences from naive cells were analyzed as a proxy for the pre-selection repertoire. TCRdb limited this immuneACCESS table to in-frame rearrangements with V and J called. A share of clones is missing; checked studies link under half to unresolved V genes, and the rest is unexplained. V and J calls plus clone size are reproduced from that table; the DNA served to infer D and trimming. Across this sample there are 600,000 to 700,000 clones, with around an eighth seen only once. More than 0.09% of the sample belongs to the ten largest clones.

As to this clone: The target of this receptor is not known. Base qualities are missing; no much larger clone stands one base away.

Overall results and qualifications from the work: Because cDNA was sequenced instead of genomic DNA, highly expressing activated cells could be over-represented, though the groups showed no difference in activation or CD3 levels. In all four CD4+ subsets, TCRB CDR3 length was moderately but significantly shorter in type 1 diabetes patients. Because the HLA sub-analyses included only small numbers of individuals, any influence of HLA type on TCRB rearrangement was left unresolved. At VDJ recombination sites, patients with type 1 diabetes made fewer insertions and deleted more nucleotides, a pattern implying thymic rearrangement abnormalities. Naive, central memory and regulatory TCRB repertoires appeared to be more alike among patients than among healthy donors. Shorter templates might be favored by PCR, yet because patient and control samples were amplified and corrected together, any such skew would affect both groups equally.

Counted from cysteine to phenylalanine, this CDR3 has 15 amino acids. The DNA shown is the 45-base CDR3, in frame from base 1. The junction carries 11 bases between V and J, which are trimmed by 0 bases and 5 bases respectively. The germline V gene yields MNHEY for CDR1 and SVGAGI for CDR2. Each donor gave one peripheral blood draw, about 110 mL on average, collected into heparinised tubes. Naive, central memory, regulatory and stem cell-like memory CD4+ T cells were sorted on a BD FACSAria II using a panel including CD45RO, CCR7, CD25, CD127, CD95 and CD27. Purity was above 95% for every sorted population. PBMCs were isolated right away by Lymphoprep density gradient centrifugation and were stained directly, without culture. So that batch effects would be minimized, each experiment stained and sorted samples in pairs, pairing one healthy donor with one patient.

The TCR was taken from a man aged 25-40 years with type 1 diabetes. The chain links TRBV6-5 with TRBJ1-5, with a tentative D gene TRBD1 over 5 matching bases. The material sequenced was naive CD4+ T cells from blood. According to the study, the label for this sample's cell subset or site signals: true naive CD4+ T cells. The nucleotides read TGTGCCAGCAGTTACTCGGCCAGGGTTGATCAGCCCCAGCATTTT. The encoded protein is CASSYSARVDQPQHF.